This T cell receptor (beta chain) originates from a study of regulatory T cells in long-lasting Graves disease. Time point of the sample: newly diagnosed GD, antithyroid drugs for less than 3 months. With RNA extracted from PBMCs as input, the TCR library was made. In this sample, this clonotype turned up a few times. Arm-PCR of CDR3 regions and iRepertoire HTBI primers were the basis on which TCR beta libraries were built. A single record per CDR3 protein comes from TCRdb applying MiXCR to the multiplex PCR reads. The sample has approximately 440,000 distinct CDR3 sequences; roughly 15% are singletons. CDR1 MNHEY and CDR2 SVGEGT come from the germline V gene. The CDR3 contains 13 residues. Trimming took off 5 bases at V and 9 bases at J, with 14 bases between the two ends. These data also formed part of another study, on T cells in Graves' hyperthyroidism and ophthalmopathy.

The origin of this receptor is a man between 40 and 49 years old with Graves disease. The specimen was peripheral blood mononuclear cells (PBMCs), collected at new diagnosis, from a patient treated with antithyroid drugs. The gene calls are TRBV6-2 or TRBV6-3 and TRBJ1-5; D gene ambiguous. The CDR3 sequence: CASSGEKQSPQHF. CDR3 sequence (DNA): TGTGCCAGCAGTGGAGAGAAACAGTCGCCCCAGCATTTT.